This T cell receptor (beta chain) comes out of a study of beta chain features in type 1 diabetes. The overall study: Investigators examined nearly 110,000,000 sorted cells across all samples. Study-wide results and limits: Individuals with type 1 diabetes displayed fewer insertions and more deletions at VDJ junctions. When Type 1 diabetes patients were examined, their TCRB CDR3s proved moderately but significantly shorter in all four CD4+ subsets.

Of the isolated RNA, all was reverse transcribed, and so the sequenced material was expressed TCRB transcripts. The data were produced by immunoSEQ multiplex PCR, yet TCRdb's version contains in-frame clones alone and is incomplete. There are around 710,000 clones in the sample; around 12% occur only once, and around 0.12% lies in the top ten. This clone was counted a few times. As yet, its antigen is unknown. The V gene's germline CDR1 is MNHEY and CDR2 SVGAGI. Trimming removed 2 bases at V and 5 bases at J, with 18 bases between. The CDR3 runs to 16 residues. Averaging roughly 120 mL, one heparinised blood draw came from each individual donor.

The chain uses TRBV6-5 and TRBJ2-5; D uncertain. This receptor was obtained from a man aged 25 to 45 with type 1 diabetes. Sequences were obtained from naive CD4+ T cells from blood. CDR3 nucleotides: TGTGCCAGCAGTTACGGGTCGGACGGATCCAGGGAGACCCAGTACTTC. Protein sequence: CASSYGSDGSRETQYF.